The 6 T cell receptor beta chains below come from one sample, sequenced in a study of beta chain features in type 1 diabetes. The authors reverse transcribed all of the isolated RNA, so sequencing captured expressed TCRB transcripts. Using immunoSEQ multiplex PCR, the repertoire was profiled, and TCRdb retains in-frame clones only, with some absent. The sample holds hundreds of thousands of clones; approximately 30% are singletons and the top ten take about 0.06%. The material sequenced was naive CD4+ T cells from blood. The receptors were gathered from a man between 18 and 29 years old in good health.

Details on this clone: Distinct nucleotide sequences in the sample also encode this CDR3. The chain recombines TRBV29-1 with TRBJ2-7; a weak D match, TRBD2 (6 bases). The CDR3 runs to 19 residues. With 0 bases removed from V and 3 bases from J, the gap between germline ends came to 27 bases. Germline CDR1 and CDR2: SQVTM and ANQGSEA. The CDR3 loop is CSVEDVGRISGRVFYEQYF. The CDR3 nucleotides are TGCAGCGTTGAAGATGTCGGGAGAATTTCAGGTCGAGTATTCTACGAGCAGTACTTC.

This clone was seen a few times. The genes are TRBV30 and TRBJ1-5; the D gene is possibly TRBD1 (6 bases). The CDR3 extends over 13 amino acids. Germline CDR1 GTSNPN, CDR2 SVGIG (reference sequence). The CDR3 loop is CAWDTGGHQPQHF. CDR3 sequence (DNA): TGTGCTTGGGACACCGGGGGCCATCAGCCCCAGCATTTT.

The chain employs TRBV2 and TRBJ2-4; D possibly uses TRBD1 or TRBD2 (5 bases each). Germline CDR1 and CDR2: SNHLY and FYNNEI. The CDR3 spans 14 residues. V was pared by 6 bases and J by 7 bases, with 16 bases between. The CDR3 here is CASSFGQGGNIQYF. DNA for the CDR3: TGTGCCAGCAGCTTCGGTCAGGGCGGGAACATTCAGTACTTC.

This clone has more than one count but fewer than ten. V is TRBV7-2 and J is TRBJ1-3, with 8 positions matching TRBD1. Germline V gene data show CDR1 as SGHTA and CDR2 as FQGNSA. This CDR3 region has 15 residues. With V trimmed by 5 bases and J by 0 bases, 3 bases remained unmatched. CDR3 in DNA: TGTGCCAGCAGCAACGACAGGGGCTCTGGAAACACCATATATTTT. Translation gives CASSNDRGSGNTIYF.

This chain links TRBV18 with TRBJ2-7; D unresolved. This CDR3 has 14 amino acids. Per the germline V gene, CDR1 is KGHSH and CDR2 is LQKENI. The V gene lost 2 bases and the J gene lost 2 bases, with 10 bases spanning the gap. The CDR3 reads CASSPIGSPYEQYF. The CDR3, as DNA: TGTGCCAGCTCACCAATAGGGTCCCCCTACGAGCAGTACTTC.

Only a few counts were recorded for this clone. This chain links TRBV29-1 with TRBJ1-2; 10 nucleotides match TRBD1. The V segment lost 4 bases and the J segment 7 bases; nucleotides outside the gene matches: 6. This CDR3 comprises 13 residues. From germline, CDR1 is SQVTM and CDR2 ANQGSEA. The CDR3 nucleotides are TGCAGCGTTGGAGCGGGACAGGGGTCTGGCTACACCTTC. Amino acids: CSVGAGQGSGYTF.